This TCR beta chain was obtained from a study of cytotoxic CD8 clonotypes in ibrutinib-treated CLL (dated by TCRdb to the early 2020s). Concerning the study at large: The cohort had 11 relapsed/refractory and approximately 15 treatment-naive patients; 17 were IGHV unmutated. Partial responses were observed in 24 patients and complete responses in 2; after a median follow-up of 68 months, remission was maintained in 14 patients and progression was observed in about twelve. Response samples were obtained after a median of 12 months of treatment, with a range of about 6 to 40 months. On average, each sample yielded some 250,000 productive templates and around 100,000 productive rearrangements. Longitudinal samples were obtainable from about 30% of the 86 participants in the trial. Cryopreserved peripheral blood mononuclear cells were obtained before treatment, at response, and at either sustained remission or disease progression. Every remission and progressive disease sample was obtained while ibrutinib was still being received by the patients.

A MiSeq instrument was used for deep resolution sequencing, which targeted depths ranging from 1 in 1 million up to 1 in 200,000 T cells, with coverage averaging 10x for each clonotype. The immunoSEQ hsTCRB Kit was used to generate the TCR beta libraries. Per the authors' processing: The data were analyzed with ImmunoSEQ Analyzer and ImmunoSEQ Data Assistant, and V, D and J gene assignments followed IMGT definitions. Clonality, with values ranging from 0 to 1, was calculated as one minus the normalized Shannon entropy of productive rearrangement frequencies. Public clonotype analysis was restricted to overrepresented clonotypes comprising at least 0.05% of each patient's repertoire. Repertoires from 10 to 15 age-matched healthy donors in immuneACCESS were used as clonality controls. Entries here come from immuneACCESS through TCRdb and include only in-frame sequences with V and J called. Some clones fail to appear in such tables; in the studies checked, an unresolved V gene covers under half of the shortfall, and the cause of the remainder is unknown. That table supplies the V and J calls and clone size; D and trimming were determined from the DNA. This sample comprises about 130,000 clones, 75% to 85% of them detected only once. The ten largest make up 9.5% to 15% of the sample.

There are 14 amino acids in the CDR3, from cysteine to phenylalanine inclusive. Kept here is only the CDR3 DNA, which spans 42 bases and is read in frame from base 1. The germline V gene gives CDR1 as SQVTM and CDR2 as ANQGSEA. The V and J ends are trimmed by 6 bases and 7 bases, leaving 18 bases between them. In the paper's terms, the time point label means: eleven to twelve months on ibrutinib. For TCR beta library preparation, approximately 2 micrograms of genomic DNA were extracted from the cryopreserved PBMCs. Longitudinal blood samples from CLL patients on ibrutinib monotherapy were analyzed using high-throughput TCR beta sequencing. The patients took part in an open-label, single-center phase 2 trial of ibrutinib monotherapy. The paper's findings and limits, for the study overall: Baseline clonality exceeded that of age-matched healthy donors and correlated strongly with circulating CD8+ T-cell counts. Public clonotypes were found to be uncommon and were observed to contract or remain stable during treatment; the increase in clonality was shown to reflect expansion of private clonotypes at ibrutinib response. Clonality increased at ibrutinib response, stayed stable in sustained remission, and fell back toward baseline at progression. Sampling times were not matched between patients in sustained remission and patients whose disease was progressing, and lymph node repertoires were not examined.

Remarks on this clone: This clone's antigen is unknown. Base qualities are not at hand, and no much larger clone is one base apart.

The sequence came from a human donor with chronic lymphocytic leukemia. The specimen was PBMCs, collected after 12 months of ibrutinib treatment. This chain joins TRBV29-1 to TRBJ1-4, with TRBD1 as a weak D call on 6 bases. The DNA is TGCAGCGTGAGAGCGGGGGGCAGTGGTGAAAAACTGTTTTTT. Protein translation: CSVRAGGSGEKLFF.